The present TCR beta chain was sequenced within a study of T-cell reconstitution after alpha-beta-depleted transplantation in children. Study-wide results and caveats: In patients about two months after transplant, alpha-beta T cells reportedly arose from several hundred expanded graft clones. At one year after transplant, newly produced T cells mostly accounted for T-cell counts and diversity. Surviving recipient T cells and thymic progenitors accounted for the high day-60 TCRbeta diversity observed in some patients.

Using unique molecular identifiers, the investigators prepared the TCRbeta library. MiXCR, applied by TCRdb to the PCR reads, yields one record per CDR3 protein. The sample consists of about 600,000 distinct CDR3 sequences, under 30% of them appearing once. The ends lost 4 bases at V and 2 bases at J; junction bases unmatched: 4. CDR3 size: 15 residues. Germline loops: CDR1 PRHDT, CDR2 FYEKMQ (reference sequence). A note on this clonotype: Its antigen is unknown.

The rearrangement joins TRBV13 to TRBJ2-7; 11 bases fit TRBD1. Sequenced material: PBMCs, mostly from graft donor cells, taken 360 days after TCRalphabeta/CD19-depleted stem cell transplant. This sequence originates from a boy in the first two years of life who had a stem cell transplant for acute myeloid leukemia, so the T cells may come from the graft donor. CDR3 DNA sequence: TGTGCCAGCAGCTCCGGGGGACAGGGGGCCTACGAGCAGTACTTC. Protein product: CASSSGGQGAYEQYF. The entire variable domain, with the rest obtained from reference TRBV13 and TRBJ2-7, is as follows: AAGVIQSPRHLIKEKRETATLKCYPIPRHDTVYWYQQGPGQDPQFLISFYEKMQSDKGSIPDRFSAQQFSDYHSELNMSSLELGDSALYFCASSSGGQGAYEQYFGPGTRLTVT.